This T cell receptor (beta chain) was recovered during a study of T cell responses to AZD1222 COVID-19 vaccine. The method was immunoSEQ multiplex PCR; TCRdb's version includes in-frame clones alone and lacks a portion of them. Found here are under 200,000 clones, just over 90% of them singletons; the top ten hold roughly 0.99%. The J segment lost 3 bases and the V segment lost 1 base, leaving 5 bases of the junction unmatched. The CDR3 extends over 16 amino acids. In germline, CDR1 is SGHRS, CDR2 YFSETQ. V gene TRBV5-1 combines with J gene TRBJ2-3, with 10 bases aligning to TRBD2. The specimen comprised peripheral blood, sampled on day 0 of AZD1222 vaccination. The clonotype comes from an adult in good health. CDR3 residues: CASSLLAGAGTDTQYF. DNA of the CDR3: TGCGCCAGCAGCTTGCTAGCGGGGGCCGGTACAGATACGCAGTATTTT.